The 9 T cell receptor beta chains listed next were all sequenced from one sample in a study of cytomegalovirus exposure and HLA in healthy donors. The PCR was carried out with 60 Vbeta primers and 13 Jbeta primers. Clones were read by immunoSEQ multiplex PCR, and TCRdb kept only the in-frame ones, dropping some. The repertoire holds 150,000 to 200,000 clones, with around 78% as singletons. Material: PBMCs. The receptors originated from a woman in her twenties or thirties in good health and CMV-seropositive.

The CDR3 loop is CASSGRQGEQFF. In DNA, the CDR3 is TGTGCCAGCAGCGGAAGACAGGGCGAGCAGTTCTTC. V is TRBV6-6 and J is TRBJ2-1; 7 nucleotides match TRBD1. Germline V gene sequence: CDR1 MNHNY, CDR2 SVGAGI (reference sequence). Germline trimming cut 6 bases from V and 10 bases from J; bases unmatched to any gene: 6. The length of the CDR3 is 12 residues.

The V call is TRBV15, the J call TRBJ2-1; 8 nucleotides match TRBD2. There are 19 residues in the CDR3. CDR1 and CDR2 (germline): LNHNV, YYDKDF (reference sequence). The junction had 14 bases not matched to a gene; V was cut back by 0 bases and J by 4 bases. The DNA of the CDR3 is TGTGCCACCAGCAGAGATTATCGGGAAAGACTAGCGAATTACAATGAGCAGTTCTTC. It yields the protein CATSRDYRERLANYNEQFF.

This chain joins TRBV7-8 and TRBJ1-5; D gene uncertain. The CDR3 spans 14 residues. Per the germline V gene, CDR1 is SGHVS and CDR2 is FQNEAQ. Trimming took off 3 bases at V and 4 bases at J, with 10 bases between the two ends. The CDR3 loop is CASSFDGRNQPQHF. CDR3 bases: TGTGCCAGCAGCTTTGATGGGAGAAATCAGCCCCAGCATTTT.

CDR3 sequence: CASSLGRGGTEAFF. Here the CDR3 DNA reads TGTGCCAGCAGCCTCGGTAGAGGCGGCACTGAAGCTTTCTTT. The gene calls are TRBV9 and TRBJ1-1; D gene uncertain. CDR3 length: 14 amino acids. Deletions cut 4 bases from V and 4 bases from J, with 14 bases between. Per germline, CDR1 SGDLS and CDR2 YYNGEE.

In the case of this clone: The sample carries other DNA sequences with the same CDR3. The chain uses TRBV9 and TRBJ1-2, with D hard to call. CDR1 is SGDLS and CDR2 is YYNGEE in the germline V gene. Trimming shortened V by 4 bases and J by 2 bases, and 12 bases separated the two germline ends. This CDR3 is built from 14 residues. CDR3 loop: CASSPRGGNYGYTF. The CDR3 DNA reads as TGTGCCAGCAGCCCCCGGGGAGGGAACTATGGCTACACCTTC.

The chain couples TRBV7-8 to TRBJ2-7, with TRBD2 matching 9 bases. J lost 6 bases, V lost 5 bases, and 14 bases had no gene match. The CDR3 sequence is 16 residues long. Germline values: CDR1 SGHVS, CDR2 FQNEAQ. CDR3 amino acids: CASSHSGTSSRGEQYF. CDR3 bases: TGTGCCAGCAGCCATTCCGGGACTAGCAGTCGCGGCGAGCAGTACTTC.

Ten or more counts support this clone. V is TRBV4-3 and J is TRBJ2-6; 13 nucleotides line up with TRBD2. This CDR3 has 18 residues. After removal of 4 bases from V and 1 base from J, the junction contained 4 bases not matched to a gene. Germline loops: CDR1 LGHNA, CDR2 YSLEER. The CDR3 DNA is TGCGCCAGCAGCCGGACTAGCGGGGGCCTGTCTGGGGCCAACGTCCTGACTTTC. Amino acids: CASSRTSGGLSGANVLTF.

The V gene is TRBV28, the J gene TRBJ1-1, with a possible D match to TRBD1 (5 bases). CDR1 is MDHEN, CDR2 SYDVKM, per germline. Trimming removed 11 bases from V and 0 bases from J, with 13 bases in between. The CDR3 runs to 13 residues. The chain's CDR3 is CAGQRGMNTEAFF. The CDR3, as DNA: TGTGCCGGCCAACGGGGGATGAACACTGAAGCTTTCTTT.

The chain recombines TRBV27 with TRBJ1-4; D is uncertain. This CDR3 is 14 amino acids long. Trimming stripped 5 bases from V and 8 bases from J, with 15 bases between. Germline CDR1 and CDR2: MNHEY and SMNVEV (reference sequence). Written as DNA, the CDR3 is TGTGCCAGCAGTCTATTTAGCGGTGGGGAAAAACTGTTTTTT. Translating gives CASSLFSGGEKLFF.